This TCR beta chain was identified during a study of blood T cell repertoires in COVID-19. Using immunoSEQ multiplex PCR, the repertoire was profiled, and TCRdb retains in-frame clones only, with some absent. Of over 200,000 clones listed, about 89% are singletons. CDR1 and CDR2 (germline): SGHRS, YFSETQ. V lost 4 bases and J lost 7; bases outside the gene matches: 7. The CDR3 is 15 residues long. Enrolled through a virtual design, the participants were between roughly 18 and 90 years of age and came from 24 US areas. The source is a man aged 40-49 years who had recovered from COVID-19. The material sequenced was PBMCs or T cells enriched from blood (not recorded which). V and J are TRBV5-1 and TRBJ1-6, with TRBD1 matching over 8 bases. Here the CDR3 DNA reads TGCGCCAGCAGCCTACCGGGACAGGCCAATTCACCCCTCCACTTT. Its translation: CASSLPGQANSPLHF.